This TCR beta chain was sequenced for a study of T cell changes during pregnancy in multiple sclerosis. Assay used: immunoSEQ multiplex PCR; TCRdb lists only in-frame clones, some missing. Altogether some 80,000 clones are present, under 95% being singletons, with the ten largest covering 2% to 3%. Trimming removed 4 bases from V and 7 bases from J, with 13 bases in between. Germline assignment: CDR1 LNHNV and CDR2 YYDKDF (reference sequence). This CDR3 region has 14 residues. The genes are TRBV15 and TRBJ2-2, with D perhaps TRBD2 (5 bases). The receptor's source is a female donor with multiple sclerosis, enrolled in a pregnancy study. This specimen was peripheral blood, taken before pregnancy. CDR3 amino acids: CATSIQRLLGELFF. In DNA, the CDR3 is TGTGCCACCAGCATTCAGCGACTACTCGGGGAGCTGTTTTTT.